This TCR beta chain derives from a study of T cell repertoires in cytomegalovirus infection. This CDR3 has 12 residues. Germline V gene data show CDR1 as MDHEN and CDR2 as SYDVKM. V dropped 8 bases and J dropped 5 bases, with 13 bases sitting between them. From the reads, TCRdb called clonotypes with MiXCR, one entry per CDR3 protein. The data contain some 680,000 distinct CDR3 sequences, 35% of them singletons. Material for sequencing was PBMCs. The TCR originated in a human donor in good health (CMV status not recorded). Some clones in this sample may be carry-over from other donors' samples. This rearrangement joins TRBV28 to TRBJ2-7; D possibly corresponds to TRBD2 (5 bases). The CDR3 reads CASAPGVHEQYF. DNA of the CDR3: TGTGCCAGCGCTCCCGGGGTCCACGAGCAGTACTTC.